This entry lists 14 T cell receptor beta chains sequenced from one sample in a study of shared clonotypes between healthy human individuals. CD45RO negativity and positive selection for CCR7 defined naive CD8 cells, a population that excluded terminally differentiated effector memory CD45RA+ cells. The assay was immunoSEQ multiplex PCR, and TCRdb's table has in-frame clones only and misses some. Of a few hundred thousand clones listed, nearly 97% were seen once; the top ten hold 0.11%. Sequencing input: naive CD8+ T cells sorted from blood. These receptors came from a woman in her 30s in good health.

J is TRBJ1-1 and V is TRBV2; TRBD1 matches at 7 bases. Germline V gene sequence: CDR1 SNHLY, CDR2 FYNNEI. The CDR3 sequence is 12 residues long. Trimming at V came to 10 bases and at J to 8 bases, leaving 10 bases not matched to a gene. This CDR3 is CATMTGPSEAFF. CDR3 bases: TGTGCCACAATGACAGGGCCCTCCGAAGCTTTCTTT.

This sequence joins TRBV28 and TRBJ2-7; 7 nucleotides match TRBD2. The CDR3 consists of 16 residues. Per germline, CDR1 MDHEN and CDR2 SYDVKM. Trimming took 3 bases from V and 3 from J; bases not matched to a gene: 11. CDR3 loop: CASSLRGSLAVYEQYF. The CDR3 DNA reads TGTGCCAGCAGTTTGAGGGGATCTCTAGCGGTCTACGAGCAGTACTTC.

Worth noting for this clone: Other DNA variants within this sample encode the same CDR3. The J gene is TRBJ2-7, the V gene TRBV28, with TRBD2 identical over 7 bases. The CDR3 sequence is 14 residues long. The germline V gene has CDR1 MDHEN and CDR2 SYDVKM. The trim removed 5 bases at V and 7 bases at J, leaving 11 bases unmatched. CDR3 loop: CASSLVGGGDEQYF. CDR3 coding DNA: TGTGCCAGCAGTCTTGTGGGCGGGGGTGATGAGCAGTACTTC.

The chain has TRBV15 and TRBJ2-3, with 7 positions matching TRBD1. The CDR3 spans 15 residues. J was trimmed by 4 bases and V by 5 bases; bases with no gene match: 9. Looked up from germline, CDR1 is LNHNV and CDR2 is YYDKDF (reference sequence). CDR3 in amino acids: CATSQRAGGADTQYF. The CDR3 DNA sequence: TGTGCCACCAGCCAACGGGCAGGGGGAGCAGATACGCAGTATTTT. Full variable domain (outside the CDR3, taken from reference TRBV15 and TRBJ2-3): DAMVIQNPRYQVTQFGKPVTLSCSQTLNHNVMYWYQQKSSQAPKLLFHYYDKDFNNEADTPDNFQSRRPNTSFCFLDIRSPGLGDTAMYLCATSQRAGGADTQYFGPGTRLTVL.

The chain joins TRBV7-9 to TRBJ2-3; a weak D match, TRBD1 (6 bases). The CDR3 runs 16 residues. Germline V gives CDR1 SEHNR, CDR2 FQNEAQ (reference sequence). V dropped 6 bases and J dropped 2 bases, with 18 bases sitting between them. CDR3 nucleotide sequence: TGTGCCAGCAGACCCAACAGGGTTGGGGACACAGATACGCAGTATTTT. This translates into CASRPNRVGDTDTQYF.

The chain combines TRBV5-6 with TRBJ1-5; possibly TRBD1 for D (6 bases). Germline V lookup: CDR1 SGHDT, CDR2 YYEEEE. This CDR3 is built from 14 residues. V was trimmed by 4 bases and J by 6 bases, leaving 14 bases between them. The CDR3 bases are TGTGCCAGCAGCGGGTGGGGGGCCGGTCAGCCCCAGCATTTT. The encoded protein is CASSGWGAGQPQHF.

J is TRBJ1-1 and V is TRBV28, with 9 bases identical to TRBD1. V gave up 1 base and J gave up 5 bases; unmatched junction bases: 8. The length of the CDR3 is 16 residues. The germline gives CDR1 MDHEN, CDR2 SYDVKM. CDR3 sequence: CASSLSTGGAGTEAFF. The CDR3 DNA reads TGTGCCAGCAGTTTATCAACAGGGGGCGCGGGGACTGAAGCTTTCTTT.

Comment on this clone: The junction and the germline gene differ at one end; a read error may be behind it. The chain uses TRBV12-5 and TRBJ1-1, with D hard to call. CDR3 length equals 13 residues. Per germline, CDR1 LGHNT and CDR2 FRNRAP. The CDR3 sequence is CASGLGPNTEAFF. CDR3 sequence (DNA): TGTGCTAGTGGCTTGGGCCCGAACACTGAAGCTTTCTTT.

The V call is TRBV11-2, the J call TRBJ2-1, with 7 nucleotides matching TRBD2. Germline trimming cut 7 bases from V and 6 bases from J; bases unmatched to any gene: 18. The CDR3 is 17 amino acids. Germline V gives CDR1 SGHAT, CDR2 FQNNGV. CDR3 nucleotide sequence: TGTGCCAGCACTGGGGCGTGGGGACTATTGGATGGCAATGAGCAGTTCTTC. Amino acid sequence: CASTGAWGLLDGNEQFF.

V usage is TRBV28 and J usage is TRBJ2-5; tentative D call: TRBD2 (6 bases). The CDR3 loop spans 14 amino acids. V was shortened by 4 bases and J by 5 bases, with 14 bases between the two germline ends. Looked up from germline, CDR1 is MDHEN and CDR2 is SYDVKM. The CDR3: CASSWEVTGETQYF. The CDR3 bases are TGTGCCAGCAGTTGGGAGGTAACGGGTGAGACCCAGTACTTC. Full variable domain (rest looked up from reference TRBV28 and TRBJ2-5): DVKVTQSSRYLVKRTGEKVFLECVQDMDHENMFWYRQDPGLGLRLIYFSYDVKMKEKGDIPEGYSVSREKKERFSLILESASTNQTSMYLCASSWEVTGETQYFGPGTRLLVL.

This clone has a single count. The chain carries TRBV25-1 and TRBJ2-1; 10 bases line up with TRBD2. The trim removed 4 bases at V and 4 bases at J, leaving 4 bases unmatched. The CDR3 has 15 residues. Germline CDR1 is MGHDK and CDR2 is SYGVNS. The CDR3 nucleotides read TGTGCCAGCAGTGCGGGACTAGCGCTATACAATGAGCAGTTCTTC. Residues: CASSAGLALYNEQFF.

The rearrangement uses TRBV14 and TRBJ2-1, with 13 positions matching TRBD2. V lost 4 bases to trimming and J lost 7 bases; unmatched junction nucleotides: 4. This CDR3 is 15 amino acids long. Germline CDR1 is SGHDN and CDR2 is FVKESK. The CDR3 region has the DNA TGTGCCAGCAGCCCACTAGCGGGAGGGCCAAATGAGCAGTTCTTC. It encodes CASSPLAGGPNEQFF.

J is TRBJ2-5 and V is TRBV4-1; possibly TRBD2 for D (6 bases). Trimming stripped 1 base from V and 11 bases from J, with 11 bases between. Per germline, CDR1 MGHRA and CDR2 YSYEKL. The CDR3 length is 12 residues. As DNA, the CDR3 is TGCGCCAGCAGCCAAGGTTCGGGGGAGCAGTACTTC. Its protein is CASSQGSGEQYF.

Remarks on this clone: The sample has other DNA sequences that encode this CDR3 too. The rearrangement joins TRBV6-5 to TRBJ2-7; D may be TRBD1 or TRBD2 (5 bases each). The germline V and J ends were trimmed by 0 bases and 1 base, with 7 bases remaining between them. The CDR3 runs 14 residues. Germline-derived CDR1 and CDR2 are MNHEY and SVGAGI. CDR3 in DNA: TGTGCCAGCAGTTACTCGGGGGAATCCTACGAGCAGTACTTC. It specifies CASSYSGESYEQYF.